These 14 T cell receptor beta chains were sequenced from one sample in a study of CD8 T cells in Susac syndrome. Random hexamers were used to reverse transcribe the RNA input (roughly 0.5 to 1 ug). TCRdb called the immunoSEQ multiplex PCR reads again in MiXCR, with one record for every CDR3 protein. The sample consists of under 350,000 distinct CDR3 sequences, about 90% of them appearing once. Material for sequencing was CD4+ T cells from PBMCs. The receptors come from a human donor with multiple sclerosis.

The V call is TRBV6-5, the J call TRBJ2-7; D remains unclear. CDR1 MNHEY and CDR2 SVGAGI come from the germline V gene. The CDR3 covers 17 residues. Trimming pared 0 bases from V and 5 bases from J, leaving 20 bases between. As DNA, the CDR3 is TGTGCCAGCAGTTACTCAATAAACCGGAACCTTGCGAACGAGCAGTACTTC. Encoded protein: CASSYSINRNLANEQYF.

The CDR3 loop is CASSQDGGLAGGEQFF. In DNA, the CDR3 is TGCGCCAGCAGCCAAGATGGCGGGCTAGCGGGTGGTGAGCAGTTCTTC. The rearrangement uses TRBV4-3 and TRBJ2-1; 8 nucleotides align to TRBD2. Germline CDR1 and CDR2: LGHNA and YSLEER. Trimming cost V 0 bases and J 9 bases; bases outside gene matches: 10. This CDR3 contains 16 residues.

The rearrangement joins TRBV7-2 to TRBJ2-1; 11 nucleotides match TRBD2. Trimming at V came to 3 bases and at J to 6 bases, leaving 10 bases not matched to a gene. The CDR3 contains 17 residues. Germline V gene data show CDR1 as SGHTA and CDR2 as FQGNSA. CDR3 in DNA: TGTGCCAGCAGCTTTATTAGCGGGAGGGCGTACGGCAATGAGCAGTTCTTC. This sequence encodes CASSFISGRAYGNEQFF.

The V and J genes are TRBV2 and TRBJ1-1, with a weak D call TRBD1 (6 bases). CDR1 is SNHLY and CDR2 is FYNNEI in the germline V gene. This CDR3 spans 13 amino acids. Trimming pared 6 bases from V and 0 bases from J, leaving 8 bases between. The CDR3, as DNA: TGTGCCAGCAGAGCAGGGGTGAACACTGAAGCTTTCTTT. This sequence encodes CASRAGVNTEAFF.

The gene calls are TRBV20-1 and TRBJ2-2; 13 bases are shared with TRBD2. Germline CDR1 is DFQATT and CDR2 is SNEGSKA (reference sequence). V lost 6 bases, J lost 4 bases, and 8 bases stayed unmatched. The CDR3 runs 16 residues. The CDR3 coding sequence is TGCAGTGCCCTAGGACTAGCGGGAGCGGGCACCGGGGAGCTGTTTTTT. Translation gives CSALGLAGAGTGELFF.

The chain uses TRBV19 and TRBJ2-7; possible D gene TRBD2, 5 bases. Germline V lookup: CDR1 LNHDA, CDR2 SQIVND (reference sequence). V was trimmed by 5 bases and J by 6 bases, leaving 17 bases between them. This CDR3 spans 14 amino acids. Here the CDR3 reads CASSLYRDHGEQYF. CDR3 bases: TGTGCCAGTAGTTTATACCGGGATCACGGCGAGCAGTACTTC.

The V gene is TRBV10-3, the J gene TRBJ2-1; D uncertain. V gave up 2 bases and J gave up 4 bases, with 12 bases separating them. This CDR3 contains 15 residues. Germline V CDR1 and CDR2: ENHRY, SYGVKD. CDR3 in DNA: TGTGCCATCAGTGAGGACCCCTTGGCTTACAATGAGCAGTTCTTC. Translated, it gives CAISEDPLAYNEQFF.

V usage is TRBV9 and J usage is TRBJ2-7; a weak D match, TRBD2 (5 bases). The CDR3 has 15 residues. CDR1 is SGDLS and CDR2 is YYNGEE in the germline V gene. V lost 4 bases to trimming and J lost 0 bases, with 14 bases between them. CDR3 DNA sequence: TGTGCCAGCAGCCGGACTGTGATCAGCTCCTACGAGCAGTACTTC. It specifies CASSRTVISSYEQYF.

V gene TRBV5-8 combines with J gene TRBJ2-7; D may be TRBD2 (6 bases). The CDR3 is made up of 15 amino acids. V lost 2 bases and J lost 3, with 15 bases in between. The germline CDR1 and CDR2 sequences are SGHTS and YDEGEE. DNA for the CDR3: TGTGCCAGCAGCTTTCGGGGGACGATATTCTACGAGCAGTACTTC. Protein: CASSFRGTIFYEQYF.

The rearrangement uses TRBV6-1 and TRBJ2-5; 7 bases align to TRBD2. The CDR3 covers 15 residues. V lost 4 bases and J lost 2; bases outside the gene matches: 7. Per germline, CDR1 MNHNS and CDR2 SASEGT. The CDR3 sequence is CASSALPGGQETQYF. Written as DNA, the CDR3 is TGTGCCAGCAGTGCCCTCCCGGGAGGACAAGAGACCCAGTACTTC.

The rearrangement links TRBV10-3 to TRBJ2-3, with TRBD2 matching over 8 bases. This CDR3 comprises 16 residues. From germline, CDR1 is ENHRY and CDR2 SYGVKD. Unmatched junction bases numbered 6, after V lost 4 bases and J lost 0 bases. In DNA, the CDR3 is TGTGCCATCAGTGCCTCCGGGGGGGCTAGCACAGATACGCAGTATTTT. This gives the protein CAISASGGASTDTQYF.

This chain uses TRBV19 with TRBJ1-3, with unresolved D. The germline gives CDR1 LNHDA, CDR2 SQIVND (reference sequence). The CDR3 loop spans 15 amino acids. Deletions cut 5 bases from V and 2 bases from J, with 13 bases between. The CDR3 DNA sequence: TGTGCCAGTAGTCAGCAAACGGTCGCTGGAAACACCATATATTTT. It yields the protein CASSQQTVAGNTIYF.

The chain uses TRBV6-1 and TRBJ1-6; 7 positions match TRBD1. Per the germline V gene, CDR1 is MNHNS and CDR2 is SASEGT. The V gene end was trimmed by 6 bases and the J gene end by 10 bases; junction bases not matched to a gene: 12. CDR3 length equals 15 residues. The CDR3 nucleotides are TGTGCCAGCAGAGAGGAGACAGGGACGGTATCACCCCTCCACTTT. It encodes CASREETGTVSPLHF.

This CDR3 is CASSPQRDSFSSYEQYF. Here the CDR3 DNA reads TGTGCCAGCAGCCCTCAGCGGGACAGCTTTAGCTCCTACGAGCAGTACTTC. The J gene is TRBJ2-7, the V gene TRBV11-2, with D possibly called TRBD1 or TRBD2 (7 bases each). Trimming took 5 bases from V and 0 from J, leaving 20 bases between them. The CDR3 is 17 residues long. Germline V gene sequence: CDR1 SGHAT, CDR2 FQNNGV. Full variable domain (remainder filled in from reference TRBV11-2 and TRBJ2-7): EAGVAQSPRYKIIEKRQSVAFWCNPISGHATLYWYQQILGQGPKLLIQFQNNGVVDDSQLPKDRFSAERLKGVDSTLKIQPAKLEDSAVYLCASSPQRDSFSSYEQYFGPGTRLTVT.